The present T cell receptor (beta chain) was sequenced within a study of CD8+ T cells in alopecia areata. Study-level background: Roughly 7-11-week-old female C3H/HeJ mice were grafted with skin from spontaneously alopecic approximately 6-13-month-old C3H/HeJ graft donors. Study-wide points: Sharing of TCRs across patients appeared less clear than in mice, possibly for HLA-related reasons.

The V and J ends lost 6 bases and 2 bases, in that order; junction bases with no gene match: 0. CDR1 and CDR2 (germline): SGHLS, HYDKME. This CDR3 comprises 13 residues. RNA extraction and reverse transcription yielded cDNA as sequencing template. Measured with immunoSEQ multiplex PCR; TCRdb has only the in-frame clones, and not every one. The sample contains 2,500 to 3,500 clones, none of them singletons. At least ten counts were recorded for this clone. The antigen remains unidentified. Gene names are mouse gene names. The read stops 3 residues short of the end of the CDR3; the missing end is completed from the germline J gene. Sample time point: mouse skin 3 weeks after grafting. Mouse recipient skin underwent biopsy at grafting and again 3 and 6 weeks afterward.

The V and J genes are TRBV12-2 and TRBJ1-6; 7 nucleotides align to TRBD1. TRBJ1-6 is an ORF for which the function is uncertain. The source was skin, collected at week 3. The origin of this receptor is a C3H/HeJ mouse with alopecia areata. The MHC haplotype recorded for the strain is H2-k. CDR3 protein: CASTGAYNSPLYF. The DNA read from the CDR3 is TGTGCCAGCACAGGGGCCTATAATTCGCCC.